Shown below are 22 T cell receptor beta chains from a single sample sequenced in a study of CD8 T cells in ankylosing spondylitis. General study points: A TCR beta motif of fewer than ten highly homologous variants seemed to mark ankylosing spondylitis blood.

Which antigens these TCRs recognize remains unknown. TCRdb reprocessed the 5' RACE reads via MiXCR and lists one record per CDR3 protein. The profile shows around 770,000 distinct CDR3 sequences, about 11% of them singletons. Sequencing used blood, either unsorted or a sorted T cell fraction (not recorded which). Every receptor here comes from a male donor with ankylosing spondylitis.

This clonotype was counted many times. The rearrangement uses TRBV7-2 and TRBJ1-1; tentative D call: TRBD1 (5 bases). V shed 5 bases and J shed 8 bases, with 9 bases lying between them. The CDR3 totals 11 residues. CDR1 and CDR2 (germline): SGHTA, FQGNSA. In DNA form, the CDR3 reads TGTGCCAGCAGCCCCCGACAGGAAGCTTTCTTT. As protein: CASSPRQEAFF. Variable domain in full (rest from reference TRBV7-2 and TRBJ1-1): GAGVSQSPSNKVTEKGKDVELRCDPISGHTALYWYRQSLGQGLEFLIYFQGNSAPDKSGLPSDRFSAERTGGSVSTLTIQRTQQEDSAVYLCASSPRQEAFFGQGTRLTVV.

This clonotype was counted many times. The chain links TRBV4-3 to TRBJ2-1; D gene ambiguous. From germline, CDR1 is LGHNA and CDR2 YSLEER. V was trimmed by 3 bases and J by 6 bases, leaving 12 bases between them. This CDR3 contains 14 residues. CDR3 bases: TGCGCCAGCAGCCATGGCTATACATTCAATGAGCAGTTCTTC. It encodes CASSHGYTFNEQFF.

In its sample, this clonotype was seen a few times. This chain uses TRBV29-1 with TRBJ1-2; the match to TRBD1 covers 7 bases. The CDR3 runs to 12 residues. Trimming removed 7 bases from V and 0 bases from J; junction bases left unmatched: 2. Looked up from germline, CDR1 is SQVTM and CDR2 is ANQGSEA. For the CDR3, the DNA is TGCAGCGGGGGGACAGCTAACTATGGCTACACCTTC. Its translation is CSGGTANYGYTF.

CDR3 sequence: CASSYLDGGRTDTQYF. CDR3 nucleotide sequence: TGTGCCAGCAGTTATTTGGACGGGGGGAGAACAGATACGCAGTATTTT. The chain recombines TRBV6-5 with TRBJ2-3; TRBD2 aligns across 7 bases. J gave up 3 bases and V 3 bases, and 9 bases lay outside the gene matches. CDR1 MNHEY and CDR2 SVGAGI come from the germline V gene. CDR3 size: 16 residues.

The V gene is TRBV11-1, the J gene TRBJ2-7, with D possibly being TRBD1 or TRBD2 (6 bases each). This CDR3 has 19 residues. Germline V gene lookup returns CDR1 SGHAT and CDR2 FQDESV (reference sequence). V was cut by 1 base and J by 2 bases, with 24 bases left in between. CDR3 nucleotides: TGTGCCAGCAGCTTAGACCGGAACCGAAATTCCGGGGGCCCCTACGAGCAGTACTTC. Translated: CASSLDRNRNSGGPYEQYF.

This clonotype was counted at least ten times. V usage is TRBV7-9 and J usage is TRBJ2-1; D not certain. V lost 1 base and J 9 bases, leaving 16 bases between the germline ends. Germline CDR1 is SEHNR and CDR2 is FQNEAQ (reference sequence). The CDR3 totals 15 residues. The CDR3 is CASSLEIGVPREQFF. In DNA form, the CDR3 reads TGTGCCAGCAGCTTAGAAATCGGCGTTCCCCGTGAGCAGTTCTTC.

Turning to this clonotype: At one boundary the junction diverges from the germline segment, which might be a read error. CDR3 residues: CASSVGSSQGDTQDF. The CDR3 coding sequence is TGCGCCAGCAGCGTCGGGAGCTCCCAGGGAGATACGCAGGATTTT. The V call is TRBV5-1, the J call TRBJ2-3; the D gene is possibly TRBD2 (6 bases). Germline CDR1 SGHRS, CDR2 YFSETQ. This CDR3 is 15 amino acids long.

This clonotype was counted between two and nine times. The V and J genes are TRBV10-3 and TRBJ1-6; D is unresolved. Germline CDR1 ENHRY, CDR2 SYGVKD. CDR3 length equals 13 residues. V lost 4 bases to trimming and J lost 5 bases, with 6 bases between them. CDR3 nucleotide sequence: TGTGCCATCAGTGCTCGGAATAATTCACCCCTCCACTTT. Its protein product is CAISARNNSPLHF.

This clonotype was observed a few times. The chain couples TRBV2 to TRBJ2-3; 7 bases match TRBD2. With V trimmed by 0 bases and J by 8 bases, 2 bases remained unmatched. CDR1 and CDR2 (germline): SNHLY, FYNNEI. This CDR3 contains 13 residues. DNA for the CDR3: TGTGCCAGCAGTGAAGCGACTAGCCCTACGCAGTATTTT. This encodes CASSEATSPTQYF. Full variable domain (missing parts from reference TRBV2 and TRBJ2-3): EPEVTQTPSHQVTQMGQEVILRCVPISNHLYFYWYRQILGQKVEFLVSFYNNEISEKSEIFDDQFSVERPDGSNFTLKIRSTKLEDSAMYFCASSEATSPTQYFGPGTRLTVL.

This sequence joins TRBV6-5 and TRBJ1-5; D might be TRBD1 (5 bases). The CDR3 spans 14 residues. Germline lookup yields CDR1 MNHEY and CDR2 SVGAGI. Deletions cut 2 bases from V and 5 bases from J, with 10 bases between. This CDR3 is CASSYGASYQPQHF. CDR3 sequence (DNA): TGTGCCAGCAGTTACGGGGCCAGTTATCAGCCCCAGCATTTT.

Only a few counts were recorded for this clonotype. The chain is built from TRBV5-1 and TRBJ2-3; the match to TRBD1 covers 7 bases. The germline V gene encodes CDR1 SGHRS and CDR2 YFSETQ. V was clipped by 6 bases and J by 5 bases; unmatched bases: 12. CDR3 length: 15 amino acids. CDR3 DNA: TGCGCCAGCATCCGGGGAGACACAGGGGAAGATACGCAGTATTTT. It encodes CASIRGDTGEDTQYF.

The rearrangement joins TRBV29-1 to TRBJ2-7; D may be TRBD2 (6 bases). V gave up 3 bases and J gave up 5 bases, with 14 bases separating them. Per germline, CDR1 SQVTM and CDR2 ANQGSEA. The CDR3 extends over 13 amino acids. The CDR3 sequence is CSVDGGLRNEQYF. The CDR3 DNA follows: TGCAGCGTTGATGGGGGGTTACGCAACGAGCAGTACTTC.

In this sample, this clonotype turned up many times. The CDR3 coding sequence is TGTGCCAGCAGTTGGGACGGGACGTATGGCTACACCTTC. It encodes CASSWDGTYGYTF. The rearrangement links TRBV12-3 or TRBV12-4 to TRBJ1-2, with a weak D call TRBD1 (5 bases). V was cut by 4 bases and J by 5 bases, with 11 bases left in between. CDR3 length: 13 amino acids.

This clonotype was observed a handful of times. The DNA for the CDR3 is TGTGCCAGCAGCTTAGGTTGGGAGAGGCCCCAGCATTTT. As protein: CASSLGWERPQHF. The chain combines TRBV7-2 with TRBJ1-5; D remains ambiguous. The V and J ends lost 1 base and 9 bases respectively, with 10 bases between them. Germline V gives CDR1 SGHTA, CDR2 FQGNSA. The CDR3 is 13 residues long.

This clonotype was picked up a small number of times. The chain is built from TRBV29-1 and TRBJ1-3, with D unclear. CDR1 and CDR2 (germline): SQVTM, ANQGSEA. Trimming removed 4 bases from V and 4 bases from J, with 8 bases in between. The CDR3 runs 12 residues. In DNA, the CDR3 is TGCAGCGTTGCGGGTCCCGGAAACACCATATATTTT. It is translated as CSVAGPGNTIYF. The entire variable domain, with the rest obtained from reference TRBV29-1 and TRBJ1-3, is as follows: SAVISQKPSRDICQRGTSLTIQCQVDSQVTMMFWYRQQPGQSLTLIATANQGSEATYESGFVIDKFPISRPNLTFSTLTVSNMSPEDSSIYLCSVAGPGNTIYFGEGSWLTVV.

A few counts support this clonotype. The CDR3 protein is CASSVDARRGYEQYF. CDR3 coding DNA: TGTGCCAGCAGCGTCGACGCAAGGAGGGGCTACGAGCAGTACTTC. This rearrangement joins TRBV9 to TRBJ2-7; a possible D gene is TRBD2 (6 bases). CDR1 is SGDLS and CDR2 is YYNGEE in the germline V gene. The CDR3 sequence is 15 residues long. Trimming took 2 bases from V and 3 from J, leaving 15 bases between them. Full variable domain (outside the CDR3, taken from reference TRBV9 and TRBJ2-7): DSGVTQTPKHLITATGQRVTLRCSPRSGDLSVYWYQQSLDQGLQFLIQYYNGEERAKGNILERFSAQQFPDLHSELNLSSLELGDSALYFCASSVDARRGYEQYFGPGTRLTVT.

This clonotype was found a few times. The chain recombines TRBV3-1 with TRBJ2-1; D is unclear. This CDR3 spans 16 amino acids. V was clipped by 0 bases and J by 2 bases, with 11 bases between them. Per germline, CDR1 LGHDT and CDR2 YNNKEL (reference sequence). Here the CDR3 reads CASSQDLRFTYNEQFF. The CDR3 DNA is TGTGCCAGCAGCCAAGATCTGAGGTTTACCTACAATGAGCAGTTCTTC.

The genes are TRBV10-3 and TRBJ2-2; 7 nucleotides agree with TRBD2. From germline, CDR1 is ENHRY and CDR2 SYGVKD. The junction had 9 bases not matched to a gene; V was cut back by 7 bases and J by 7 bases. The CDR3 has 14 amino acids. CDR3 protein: CAITRDYSGGELFF. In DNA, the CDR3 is TGTGCCATCACCCGGGACTACTCGGGCGGGGAGCTGTTTTTT.

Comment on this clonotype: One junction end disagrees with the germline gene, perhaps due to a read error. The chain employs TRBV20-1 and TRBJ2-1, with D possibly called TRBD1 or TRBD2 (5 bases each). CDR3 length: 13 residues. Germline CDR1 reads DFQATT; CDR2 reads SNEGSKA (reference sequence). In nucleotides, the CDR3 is TGCAGTCCTAGGGACCCCCGGGACGATGAGCAGTTCTTC. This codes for CSPRDPRDDEQFF.

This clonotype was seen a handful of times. The CDR3 DNA sequence: TGTGCCAGCAGCAGTAGCGGGACCCTCACAGATACGCAGTATTTT. This translates into CASSSSGTLTDTQYF. The V and J genes are TRBV7-2 and TRBJ2-3, with TRBD2 identical over 8 bases. Germline V gene lookup returns CDR1 SGHTA and CDR2 FQGNSA. Losses at the gene ends were 5 bases for V and 2 bases for J; bases not matched to a gene: 6. This CDR3 is 15 amino acids long.

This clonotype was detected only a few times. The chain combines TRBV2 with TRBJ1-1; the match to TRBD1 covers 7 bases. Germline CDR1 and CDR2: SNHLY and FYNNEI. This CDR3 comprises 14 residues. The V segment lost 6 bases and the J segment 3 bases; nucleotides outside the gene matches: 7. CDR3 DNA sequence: TGTGCCAGCAGACGTACAGGGGAGGACACTGAAGCTTTCTTT. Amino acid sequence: CASRRTGEDTEAFF.

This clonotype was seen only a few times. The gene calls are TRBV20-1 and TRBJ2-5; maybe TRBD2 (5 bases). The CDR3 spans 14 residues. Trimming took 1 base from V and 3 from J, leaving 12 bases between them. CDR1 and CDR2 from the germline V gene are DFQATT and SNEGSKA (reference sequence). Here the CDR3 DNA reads TGCAGTGCTAGAGTGGCTAGCAGTAAAGAGACCCAGTACTTC. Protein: CSARVASSKETQYF.